This T cell receptor (beta chain) was profiled in a study of identical twins. Comments on this clonotype: No antigen is known for it.

Whole-study results and caveats: Out-of-frame beta sequences exhibited a weaker degree of excess twin sharing. Conclusions came from cross-sectional statistical analysis, not from following the same donors.

Every one of the donors was a healthy Caucasian. TCRdb re-analysed the 5' RACE reads in MiXCR, keeping a single row per CDR3 protein. The data show about 720,000 distinct CDR3 sequences, roughly 8% seen once. The ends were cut back, 4 bases at V and 4 bases at J, with 15 bases in the middle. Germline V gives CDR1 SGHRS, CDR2 YFSETQ. CDR3 size: 15 residues. The data were also submitted as part of a second study, on yellow fever vaccine responses in identical twins.

Specimen: PBMCs. This receptor was taken from a woman aged 18-29 years in good health. This rearrangement joins TRBV5-1 to TRBJ2-1; D is unresolved. CDR3 sequence reads: CASSGTGFLYNEQFF. The CDR3 DNA follows: TGCGCCAGCAGCGGAACCGGGTTCCTTTACAATGAGCAGTTCTTC.